This record concerns one TCR beta chain sequence. The CDR3 has 14 amino acids. V lost 3 bases to trimming and J lost 5 bases; unmatched junction nucleotides: 7. Germline assignment: CDR1 SGHRS and CDR2 YFSETQ. The data originate from a study of multiple sclerosis patients with progressive multifocal leukoencephalopathy. Time point described: before natalizumab initiation. All PML patients were female, and all patients had earlier interferon beta. The T0 samples predate the first natalizumab infusion. TCRdb's table, derived via immunoSEQ multiplex PCR, lists solely in-frame clones and lacks some. This sample has 30,000 or so clones, with about 88% found just once.

The source material was PBMCs. This chain joins TRBV5-1 and TRBJ2-7; TRBD1 agrees at 8 bases. The source of this sequence is a human donor with multiple sclerosis. CDR3 coding DNA: TGCGCCAGCAGCTCGGGACAGGAAGTCAACGAGCAGTACTTC. It yields the protein CASSSGQEVNEQYF.